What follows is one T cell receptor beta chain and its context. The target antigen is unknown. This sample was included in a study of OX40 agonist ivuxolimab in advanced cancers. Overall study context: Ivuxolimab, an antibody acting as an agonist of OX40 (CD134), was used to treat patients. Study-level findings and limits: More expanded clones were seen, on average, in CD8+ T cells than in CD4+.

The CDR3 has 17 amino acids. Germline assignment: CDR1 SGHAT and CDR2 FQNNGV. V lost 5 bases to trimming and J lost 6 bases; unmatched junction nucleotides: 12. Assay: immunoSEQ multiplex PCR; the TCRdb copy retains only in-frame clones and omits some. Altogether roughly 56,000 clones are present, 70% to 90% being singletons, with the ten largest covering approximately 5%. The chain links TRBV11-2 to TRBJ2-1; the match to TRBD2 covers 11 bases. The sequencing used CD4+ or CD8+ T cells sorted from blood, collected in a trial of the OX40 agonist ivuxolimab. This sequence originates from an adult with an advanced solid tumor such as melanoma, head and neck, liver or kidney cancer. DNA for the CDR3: TGTGCCAGCAGCGCTCCTATTTTAGCGGGAGGGGGCAATGAGCAGTTCTTC. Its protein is CASSAPILAGGGNEQFF.